This T cell receptor beta chain originates from a study of cytotoxic CD8 clonotypes in ibrutinib-treated CLL. Study in general: Patients gave response samples after a median about 12 months of treatment, range 6 to 36. Study-level points and caveats: Researchers report that baseline clonality outpaced age-matched healthy donors and tracked circulating CD8+ T-cell counts.

Sequenced by immunoSEQ multiplex PCR; TCRdb stores in-frame clones only, minus some. The table lists fewer than 40,000 clones, roughly 65% of them singletons. To note about this clone: Its matching antigen is unknown.

CDR3 length: 15 amino acids. CDR1 and CDR2 from the germline V gene are SGHNT and YYREEE (reference sequence). Trimming removed 4 bases from V and 6 bases from J, with 17 bases in between. The receptor was isolated from a human donor with chronic lymphocytic leukemia. The genes are TRBV5-4 and TRBJ2-1, with D perhaps TRBD2 (6 bases). The source material was PBMCs, sampled at disease progression, from a patient treated with ibrutinib. CDR3 sequence reads: CASSADRDSANEQFF. The CDR3 DNA follows: TGTGCCAGCAGCGCGGATCGGGACTCCGCCAATGAGCAGTTCTTC.